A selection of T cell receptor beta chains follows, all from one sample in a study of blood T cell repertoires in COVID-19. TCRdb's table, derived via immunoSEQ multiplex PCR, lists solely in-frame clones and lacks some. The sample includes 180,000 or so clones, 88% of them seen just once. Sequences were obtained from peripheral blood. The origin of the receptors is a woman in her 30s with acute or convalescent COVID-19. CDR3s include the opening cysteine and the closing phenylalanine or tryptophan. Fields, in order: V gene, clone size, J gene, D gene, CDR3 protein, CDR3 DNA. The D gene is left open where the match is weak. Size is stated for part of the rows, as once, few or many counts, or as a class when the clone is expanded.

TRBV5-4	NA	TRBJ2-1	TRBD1	CASSLVGYWDRVNEQFF	TGTGCCAGCAGCTTGGTTGGATATTGGGACAGGGTGAATGAGCAGTTCTTC
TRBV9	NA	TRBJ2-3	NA	CASSSGGFSTDTQYF	TGTGCCAGCAGTTCTGGGGGGTTTAGCACAGATACGCAGTATTTT
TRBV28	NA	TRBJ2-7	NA	CASSFQYEQYF	TGTGCCAGCAGTTTTCAGTACGAGCAGTACTTC
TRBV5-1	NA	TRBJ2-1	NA	CASSFYDEQFF	TGCGCCAGCAGCTTCTATGATGAGCAGTTCTTC
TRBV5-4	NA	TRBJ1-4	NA	CASSPVAGENEKLFF	TGTGCCAGCAGCCCGGTCGCGGGGGAAAATGAAAAACTGTTTTTT
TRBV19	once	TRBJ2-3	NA	CASSIGLTDTQYF	TGTGCCAGTAGTATTGGCCTCACAGATACGCAGTATTTT
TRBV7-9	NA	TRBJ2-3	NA	CASSYFPAEHTDTQYF	TGTGCCAGCAGCTACTTCCCTGCGGAGCACACAGATACGCAGTATTTT
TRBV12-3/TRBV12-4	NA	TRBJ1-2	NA	CASSFSGFYGYTF	TGTGCCAGCAGTTTTTCCGGTTTCTATGGCTACACCTTC
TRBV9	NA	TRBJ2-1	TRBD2	CASSVVATSGEQFF	TGTGCCAGCAGCGTAGTCGCGACTAGCGGGGAGCAGTTCTTC
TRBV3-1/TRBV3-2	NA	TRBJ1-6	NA	CASSLTGLSSYNSPLHF	TGTGCCAGCAGCCTTACAGGGCTTAGCTCCTATAATTCACCCCTCCACTTT
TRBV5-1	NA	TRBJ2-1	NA	CASSLALVSSYNEQFF	TGCGCCAGCAGCTTGGCCTTGGTGAGCTCCTACAATGAGCAGTTCTTC
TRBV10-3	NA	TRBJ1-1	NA	CAISESSGYDVEAFF	TGTGCCATCAGTGAGTCGTCGGGATATGATGTTGAAGCTTTCTTT
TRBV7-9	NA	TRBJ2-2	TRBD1	CASGTGENTGELFF	TGTGCCAGCGGGACAGGGGAGAACACCGGGGAGCTGTTTTTT
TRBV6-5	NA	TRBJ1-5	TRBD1	CASKWDRNPNQPQHF	TGTGCCAGCAAGTGGGACAGGAACCCGAATCAGCCCCAGCATTTT
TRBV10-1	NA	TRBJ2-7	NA	CASSGGVWRGQYF	TGCGCCAGCAGTGGGGGGGTATGGAGGGGGCAGTACTTC
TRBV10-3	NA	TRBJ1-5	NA	CAIRGVVDQPQHF	TGTGCCATCAGAGGAGTCGTCGATCAGCCCCAGCATTTT
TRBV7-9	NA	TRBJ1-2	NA	CASSLRGHGYTF	TGTGCCAGCAGCTTAAGGGGTCATGGCTACACCTTC
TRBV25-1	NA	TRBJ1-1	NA	CASTKSTEAFF	TGTGCCAGCACCAAGAGCACTGAAGCTTTCTTT
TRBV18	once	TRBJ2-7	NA	CASSPLADSGEQYF	TGTGCCAGCTCACCATTGGCGGATTCTGGCGAGCAGTACTTC
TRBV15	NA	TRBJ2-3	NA	CATSTGDTQYF	TGTGCCACCAGCACAGGTGATACGCAGTATTTT
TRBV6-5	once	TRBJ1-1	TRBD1	CASSLGTGWDTEAFF	TGTGCCAGCAGTCTCGGGACAGGGTGGGATACTGAAGCTTTCTTT
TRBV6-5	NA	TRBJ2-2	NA	CASSYWGPAGELFF	TGTGCCAGCAGTTACTGGGGGCCCGCCGGGGAGCTGTTTTTT
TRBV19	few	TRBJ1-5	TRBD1	CASTSDRGDSNQPQHF	TGTGCCAGTACCAGCGACAGGGGCGACAGCAATCAGCCCCAGCATTTT
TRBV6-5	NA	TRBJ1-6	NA	CASQRHNSPLHF	TGTGCCAGTCAGAGGCATAATTCACCCCTCCACTTT
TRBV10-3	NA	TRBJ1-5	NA	CAISDVGAADQPQHF	TGTGCCATCAGTGATGTGGGTGCAGCGGATCAGCCCCAGCATTTT
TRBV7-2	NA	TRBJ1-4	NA	CASSLDWGPRKLFF	TGTGCCAGCAGCTTAGATTGGGGGCCTCGAAAACTGTTTTTT
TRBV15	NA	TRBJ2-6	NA	CATSRGDTPRGANVLTF	TGTGCCACCAGCAGGGGGGACACCCCGAGGGGGGCCAACGTCCTGACTTTC
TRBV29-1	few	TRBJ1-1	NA	CSVDYGQTAFF	TGCAGCGTTGATTACGGACAGACGGCTTTCTTT
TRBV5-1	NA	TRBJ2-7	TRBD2	CASSLDTGGAFEQYF	TGCGCCAGCAGCTTGGACACGGGAGGTGCTTTCGAGCAGTACTTC
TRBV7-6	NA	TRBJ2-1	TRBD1	CASSLMLATGGEQFF	TGTGCCAGCAGCTTGATGCTAGCGACAGGGGGGGAGCAGTTCTTC
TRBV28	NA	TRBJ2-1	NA	CASSFGFGNEQFF	TGTGCCAGCAGTTTCGGGTTCGGAAATGAGCAGTTCTTC
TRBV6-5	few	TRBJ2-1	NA	CASSYLGGPYNEQFF	TGTGCCAGCAGTTACCTTGGAGGGCCCTACAATGAGCAGTTCTTC
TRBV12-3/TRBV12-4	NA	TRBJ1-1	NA	CASSFWATEAFF	TGTGCCAGCAGTTTTTGGGCCACTGAAGCTTTCTTT
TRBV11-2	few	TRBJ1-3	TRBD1	CASSLGVGQGGNTIYF	TGTGCCAGCAGCTTAGGTGTCGGACAGGGAGGAAACACCATATATTTT
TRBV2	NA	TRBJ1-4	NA	CASRDLQGRTEKLFF	TGTGCCAGCAGAGACCTACAGGGACGAACGGAAAAACTGTTTTTT
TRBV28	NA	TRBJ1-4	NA	CASSFWGVEEKLFF	TGTGCCAGCAGTTTTTGGGGGGTGGAGGAAAAACTGTTTTTT
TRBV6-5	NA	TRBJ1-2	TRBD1	CASSKDRNYGYTF	TGTGCCAGCAGCAAGGACAGGAACTATGGCTACACCTTC
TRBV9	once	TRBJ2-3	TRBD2	CASSVDAGGLWTDTQYF	TGTGCCAGCAGCGTCGATGCGGGAGGTCTATGGACAGATACGCAGTATTTT
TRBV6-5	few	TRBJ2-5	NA	CASRGTQETQYF	TGTGCCAGCCGCGGGACCCAAGAGACCCAGTACTTC
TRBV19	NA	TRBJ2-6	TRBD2	CASAQGTSGSQSSGANVLTF	TGTGCCAGTGCCCAGGGGACTAGCGGGAGCCAGAGCTCTGGGGCCAACGTCCTGACTTTC
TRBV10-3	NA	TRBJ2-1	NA	CAISEEGLWVF	TGTGCCATCAGTGAAGAGGGCCTTTGGGTCTTC
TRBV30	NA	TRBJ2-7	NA	CAGGWAGGEQYF	TGTGCCGGAGGGTGGGCCGGGGGCGAGCAGTACTTC
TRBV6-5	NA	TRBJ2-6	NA	CASLFRGANVLTF	TGTGCCAGCCTTTTTCGTGGGGCCAACGTCCTGACTTTC
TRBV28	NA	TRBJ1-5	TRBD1	CASSRDRGGGQPQHF	TGTGCCAGCAGCCGTGACAGGGGAGGAGGTCAGCCCCAGCATTTT
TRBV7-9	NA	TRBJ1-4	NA	CASSLVGGELFF	TGTGCCAGCAGCTTAGTTGGGGGGGAACTGTTTTTT
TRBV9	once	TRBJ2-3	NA	CASAADSRTDTQYF	TGTGCCAGCGCCGCCGACTCGCGCACAGATACGCAGTATTTT
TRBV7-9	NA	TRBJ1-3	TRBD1	CASSLAGTGAGAIYF	TGTGCCAGCAGCTTAGCCGGGACAGGGGCCGGCGCCATATATTTT
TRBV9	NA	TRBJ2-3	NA	CASSSRTGTDTQYF	TGTGCCAGCAGCTCTCGGACTGGCACAGATACGCAGTATTTT
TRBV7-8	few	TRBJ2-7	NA	CASSLDRAYEQYF	TGTGCCAGCAGCTTAGACAGGGCCTACGAGCAGTACTTC
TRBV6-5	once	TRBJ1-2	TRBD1	CASSRTGYGYTF	TGTGCCAGCAGTCGGACAGGCTATGGCTACACCTTC
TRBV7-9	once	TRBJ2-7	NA	CASSGAKYEQYF	TGTGCCAGCAGTGGGGCCAAATACGAGCAGTACTTC
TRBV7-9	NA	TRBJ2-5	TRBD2	CASSFGSGGETQYF	TGTGCCAGCAGCTTCGGTAGCGGGGGTGAGACCCAGTACTTC
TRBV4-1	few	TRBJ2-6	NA	CPRTHDRVLPLSGANVLTF	TGCCCCCGCACCCACGACCGGGTCCTCCCGCTCTCTGGGGCCAACGTCCTGACTTTC
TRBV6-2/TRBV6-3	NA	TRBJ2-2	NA	CASSYSSAYTGELFF	TGTGCCAGCAGTTACTCGAGCGCGTACACCGGGGAGCTGTTTTTT
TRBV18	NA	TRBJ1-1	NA	CATGGGTEAFF	TGTGCCACCGGGGGAGGGACTGAAGCTTTCTTT